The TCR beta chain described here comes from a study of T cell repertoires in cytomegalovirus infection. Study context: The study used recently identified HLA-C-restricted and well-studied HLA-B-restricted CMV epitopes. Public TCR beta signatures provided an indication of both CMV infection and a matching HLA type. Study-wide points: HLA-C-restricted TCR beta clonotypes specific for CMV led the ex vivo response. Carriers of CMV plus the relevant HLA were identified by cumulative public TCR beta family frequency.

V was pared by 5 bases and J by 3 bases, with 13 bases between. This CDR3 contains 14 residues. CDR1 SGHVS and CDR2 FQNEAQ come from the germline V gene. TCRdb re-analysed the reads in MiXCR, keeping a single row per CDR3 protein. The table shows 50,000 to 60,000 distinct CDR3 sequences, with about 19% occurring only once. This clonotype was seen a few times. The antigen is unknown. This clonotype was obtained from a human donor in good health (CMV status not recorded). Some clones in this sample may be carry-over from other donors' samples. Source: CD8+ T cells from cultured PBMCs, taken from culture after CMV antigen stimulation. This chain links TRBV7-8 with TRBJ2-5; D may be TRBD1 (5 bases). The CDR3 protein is CASSRYLGEETQYF. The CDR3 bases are TGTGCCAGCAGCCGGTACCTAGGGGAAGAGACCCAGTACTTC.